This passage covers 27 T cell receptor beta chains from one sample sequenced in a study of CXCR3-negative and CXCR3-positive naive CD8 T cells. No antigen is known for these receptors. 5' RACE with UMI labels generated the TRB cDNA libraries. Reanalyzing the 5' RACE reads, TCRdb keeps one entry per CDR3 protein, without DNA. This sample's table reports 150,000 to 180,000 distinct CDR3 sequences. Study findings and constraints: The study found more hydrophobic TRB CDR3s in CXCR3-positive naive cells than in CXCR3-negative naive cells.

The sequencing sample was made of naive CXCR3+ CD8+ T cells from blood. Sample subset: CD45RO-CCR7+CD27+CD95- naive CD8+ T cells expressing CXCR3 (TNR3+). The receptors were gathered from a human donor in good health. Some clones in this sample may be carry-over from other donors' samples.

The chain employs TRBV6-5 and TRBJ2-5; TCRdb's D gene call, TRBD1, goes unchecked for lack of DNA. The germline V gene encodes CDR1 MNHEY and CDR2 SVGAGI. The CDR3 covers 17 residues. CDR3: CASSYGTGTARGETQYF.

The V gene is TRBV28, the J gene TRBJ2-7; no DNA is available, so the TRBD2 call from TCRdb remains unchecked. The CDR3 is 14 amino acids. Germline loops: CDR1 MDHEN, CDR2 SYDVKM. The CDR3 spells CPGLAYSDSYEQYF.

The V call is TRBV7-8, the J call TRBJ2-3. Germline V lookup: CDR1 SGHVS, CDR2 FQNEAQ. The CDR3 spans 12 residues. This chain's CDR3 is CASSLEPRTQYF.

V gene TRBV7-2 combines with J gene TRBJ2-3; TCRdb lists TRBD1, though no DNA is available to test this call. Germline CDR1 reads SGHTA; CDR2 reads FQGNSA. The CDR3 consists of 16 residues. The CDR3 here is CASSPVGGRSTDTQYF.

This sequence joins TRBV9 and TRBJ2-7; the D call from TCRdb, TRBD1, cannot be confirmed without DNA. Germline CDR1 and CDR2: SGDLS and YYNGEE. The CDR3 spans 15 residues. The CDR3 sequence is CASSVFGDDSYEQYF. Full variable domain (rest looked up from reference TRBV9 and TRBJ2-7): DSGVTQTPKHLITATGQRVTLRCSPRSGDLSVYWYQQSLDQGLQFLIQYYNGEERAKGNILERFSAQQFPDLHSELNLSSLELGDSALYFCASSVFGDDSYEQYFGPGTRLTVT.

This chain connects TRBV12-3 or TRBV12-4 to TRBJ2-6; TCRdb proposes TRBD1, but this gene call is untestable without DNA. This CDR3 comprises 15 residues. This CDR3 is CASSSVGAGANVLTF.

The V and J genes are TRBV7-9 and TRBJ2-7; the D call of TRBD2 rests on TCRdb alone, since no DNA is present to check it. This CDR3 comprises 16 residues. In germline, CDR1 is SEHNR, CDR2 FQNEAQ (reference sequence). The CDR3 here is CASRRATSESSYEQYF. The complete variable domain, with remaining parts taken from reference TRBV7-9 and TRBJ2-7, reads DTGVSQNPRHKITKRGQNVTFRCDPISEHNRLYWYRQTLGQGPEFLTYFQNEAQLEKSRLLSDRFSAERPKGSFSTLEIQRTEQGDSAMYLCASRRATSESSYEQYFGPGTRLTVT.

V gene TRBV7-9 combines with J gene TRBJ1-1. CDR1 is SEHNR and CDR2 is FQNEAQ in the germline V gene (reference sequence). This CDR3 region has 16 residues. CDR3 in amino acids: CASSLGYRHGNTEAFF. The full variable domain, with the rest looked up from reference TRBV7-9 and TRBJ1-1, is DTGVSQNPRHKITKRGQNVTFRCDPISEHNRLYWYRQTLGQGPEFLTYFQNEAQLEKSRLLSDRFSAERPKGSFSTLEIQRTEQGDSAMYLCASSLGYRHGNTEAFFGQGTRLTVV.

The CDR3 protein is CATSSRDRGAYEQYF. The V and J genes are TRBV15 and TRBJ2-7; the TCRdb D gene call, TRBD1, has no DNA to confirm it. The CDR3 covers 15 residues. Germline assignment: CDR1 LNHNV and CDR2 YYDKDF (reference sequence).

The chain carries TRBV28 and TRBJ2-7. The CDR3 covers 14 residues. CDR1 and CDR2 from the germline V gene are MDHEN and SYDVKM. The CDR3 loop reads CASSFSDRSYEQYF.

CDR3 amino acids: CASSNTGLAGGPTEELFF. This chain connects TRBV11-3 to TRBJ2-2; TCRdb reports TRBD2, a call that lacks DNA to check it against. CDR1 and CDR2 from the germline V gene are SGHNT and YENEEA. This CDR3 has 18 residues. Drawing the rest from reference TRBV11-3 and TRBJ2-2, the complete variable domain is EAGVVQSPRYKIIEKKQPVAFWCNPISGHNTLYWYLQNLGQGPELLIRYENEEAVDDSQLPKDRFSAERLKGVDSTLKIQPAELGDSAVYLCASSNTGLAGGPTEELFFGEGSRLTVL.

The genes are TRBV3-1 and TRBJ1-1. The CDR3 runs 17 residues. Germline CDR1 reads LGHDT; CDR2 reads YNNKEL (reference sequence). CDR3 sequence: CASSQVGQGPANTEAFF. The entire variable domain, with the rest obtained from reference TRBV3-1 and TRBJ1-1, is as follows: DTAVSQTPKYLVTQMGNDKSIKCEQNLGHDTMYWYKQDSKKFLKIMFSYNNKELIINETVPNRFSPKSPDKAHLNLHINSLELGDSAVYFCASSQVGQGPANTEAFFGQGTRLTVV.

The rearrangement links TRBV23-1 to TRBJ2-2; without DNA, the TCRdb call of TRBD2 cannot be checked. TRBV23-1 qualifies as an ORF whose function is uncertain. The CDR3 loop spans 19 amino acids. CDR3 in amino acids: CASSQSGGTVIPDTGELFF.

The rearrangement links TRBV7-8 to TRBJ2-3; TCRdb reports TRBD1, a call that lacks DNA to check it against. The CDR3 is made up of 15 amino acids. Germline loops: CDR1 SGHVS, CDR2 FQNEAQ. CDR3 sequence reads: CASSLGVGGGDTQYF.

The chain recombines TRBV11-2 with TRBJ2-5; TCRdb's D gene call, TRBD1, goes unchecked for lack of DNA. The CDR3 contains 11 residues. Germline lookup yields CDR1 SGHAT and CDR2 FQNNGV. CDR3 loop: CASSFRDRVCF. Full variable domain (missing parts from reference TRBV11-2 and TRBJ2-5): EAGVAQSPRYKIIEKRQSVAFWCNPISGHATLYWYQQILGQGPKLLIQFQNNGVVDDSQLPKDRFSAERLKGVDSTLKIQPAKLEDSAVYLCASSFRDRVCFGPGTRLLVL.

The rearrangement links TRBV7-9 to TRBJ2-5; checking the TCRdb D call of TRBD1 is not possible without DNA. Germline V gene lookup returns CDR1 SEHNR and CDR2 FQNEAQ (reference sequence). There are 14 residues in the CDR3. Here the CDR3 reads CASSPRQGQETQYF.

This sequence joins TRBV28 and TRBJ2-7; there is no DNA to check the TCRdb D call of TRBD1. The CDR3 is made up of 17 amino acids. Germline CDR1 reads MDHEN; CDR2 reads SYDVKM. This CDR3 reads CASSTPWVGHGSFGQYF.

V usage is TRBV28 and J usage is TRBJ2-5; TCRdb calls TRBD1, which cannot be checked without DNA. Germline V gene sequence: CDR1 MDHEN, CDR2 SYDVKM. The CDR3 has 16 residues. The CDR3 region is CASSTQAPGQQETQYF.

The chain has TRBV11-2 and TRBJ2-1; lacking DNA, the TRBD1 call made by TCRdb goes unchecked. CDR3 length: 14 residues. Germline V lookup: CDR1 SGHAT, CDR2 FQNNGV. The CDR3 loop is CGSSLGGSGNEQFF.

The V gene is TRBV6-2 or TRBV6-3, the J gene TRBJ2-7; TCRdb lists TRBD1, though no DNA is available to test this call. CDR1 is MNHEY and CDR2 is SVGEGT in the germline V gene. The CDR3 totals 15 residues. The CDR3 spells CASSYKGTGNYEQYF.

The chain joins TRBV7-2 to TRBJ2-6. This CDR3 comprises 17 residues. Per the germline V gene, CDR1 is SGHTA and CDR2 is FQGNSA. CDR3 sequence: CASSLGTSFSGANVLTF.

The V and J genes are TRBV6-2 or TRBV6-3 and TRBJ2-1; the D call from TCRdb, TRBD2, cannot be confirmed without DNA. Germline-derived CDR1 and CDR2 are MNHEY and SVGEGT. CDR3 size: 17 residues. The CDR3 sequence: CASSLPPTDYRENEQFF.

This rearrangement joins TRBV7-9 to TRBJ1-2; the D call of TRBD1 rests on TCRdb alone, since no DNA is present to check it. Germline V gene data show CDR1 as SEHNR and CDR2 as FQNEAQ (reference sequence). There are 14 residues in the CDR3. CDR3 sequence: CASSSSWDRCGYTF.

The J gene is TRBJ1-2, the V gene TRBV11-2; no DNA is available, so the TRBD1 call from TCRdb remains unchecked. This CDR3 region has 13 residues. In germline, CDR1 is SGHAT, CDR2 FQNNGV. The CDR3 loop is CASSFGQIYGYTF. The full variable domain, its missing parts supplied by reference TRBV11-2 and TRBJ1-2, is EAGVAQSPRYKIIEKRQSVAFWCNPISGHATLYWYQQILGQGPKLLIQFQNNGVVDDSQLPKDRFSAERLKGVDSTLKIQPAKLEDSAVYLCASSFGQIYGYTFGSGTRLTVV.

The chain combines TRBV20-1 with TRBJ2-1. This CDR3 spans 15 amino acids. Germline V gene lookup returns CDR1 DFQATT and CDR2 SNEGSKA (reference sequence). CDR3 in amino acids: CSARDQDRSYNEQFF.

The CDR3 reads CASSLGPAPNGYTF. This rearrangement joins TRBV5-1 to TRBJ1-2. The CDR3 is made up of 14 amino acids. CDR1 is SGHRS and CDR2 is YFSETQ in the germline V gene.

The chain recombines TRBV7-2 with TRBJ2-7. Germline loops: CDR1 SGHTA, CDR2 FQGNSA. The CDR3 is 14 amino acids. This CDR3 reads CASSYSGGGYEQYF. The full variable domain, rest sourced from reference TRBV7-2 and TRBJ2-7, is GAGVSQSPSNKVTEKGKDVELRCDPISGHTALYWYRQSLGQGLEFLIYFQGNSAPDKSGLPSDRFSAERTGGSVSTLTIQRTQQEDSAVYLCASSYSGGGYEQYFGPGTRLTVT.